The entry that follows covers one TCR beta chain sequence. This record comes from a study of shared clonotypes between healthy human individuals. TCRdb's copy holds only in-frame clones and misses some; the assay was immunoSEQ multiplex PCR. The sample yields 2 million to 2.5 million clones, 95% seen once. The CDR3 has 17 amino acids. Germline assignment: CDR1 SGHAT and CDR2 FQNNGV. The trim removed 5 bases at V and 10 bases at J, leaving 15 bases unmatched. Material: naive CD4+ T cells sorted from blood. Indicated subset: CD45RA+ positively selected. The chain carries TRBV11-2 and TRBJ2-1; 12 nucleotides align to TRBD2. The clonotype was recovered from a man aged 18 to 29 in good health. CDR3: CASSPELAGGPPGEQFF. For the CDR3, the DNA is TGTGCCAGCAGCCCTGAGCTAGCGGGAGGGCCCCCTGGCGAGCAGTTCTTC. The full variable domain, completed using reference TRBV11-2 and TRBJ2-1, is EAGVAQSPRYKIIEKRQSVAFWCNPISGHATLYWYQQILGQGPKLLIQFQNNGVVDDSQLPKDRFSAERLKGVDSTLKIQPAKLEDSAVYLCASSPELAGGPPGEQFFGPGTRLTVL.